The 27 T cell receptor beta chains given below trace back to one sample, sequenced in a study of blood T cell repertoires in COVID-19. Using immunoSEQ multiplex PCR, the repertoire was profiled, and TCRdb retains in-frame clones only, with some absent. The sample has about 68,000 clones, around 85% seen once. The material sequenced was peripheral blood. Every receptor here comes from a woman aged 45-59 years with acute or convalescent COVID-19.

V and J are TRBV7-6 and TRBJ1-1; TRBD1 matches at 8 bases. The germline V gene encodes CDR1 SGHVS and CDR2 FNYEAQ. The junction had 10 bases not matched to a gene; V was cut back by 4 bases and J by 3 bases. The CDR3 length is 16 residues. The CDR3 region is CASSYGQGRWYTEAFF. The CDR3 nucleotides read TGTGCCAGCAGCTACGGACAGGGTCGGTGGTACACTGAAGCTTTCTTT.

This clone has just one count. The V gene is TRBV4-2, the J gene TRBJ2-3; D is undetermined. CDR3 length: 13 residues. Trimming took 0 bases from V and 9 from J, leaving 10 bases between them. CDR1 is LGHNA, CDR2 YNFKEQ, per germline. The CDR3 loop is CASSQDHGATQYF. The CDR3 bases are TGTGCCAGCAGCCAAGATCACGGAGCAACGCAGTATTTT.

The rearrangement links TRBV19 to TRBJ2-7; 10 positions match TRBD2. The CDR3 totals 14 residues. Trimming took 5 bases from V and 4 from J; bases not matched to a gene: 5. CDR1 and CDR2 (germline): LNHDA, SQIVND (reference sequence). Here the CDR3 DNA reads TGTGCCAGTAGTCCCCTAGCGGGAGCGTACGAGCAGTACTTC. Protein product: CASSPLAGAYEQYF.

The rearrangement uses TRBV3-1 (or the pseudogene TRBV3-2) and TRBJ2-7, with D uncertain. The V gene lost 1 base and the J gene lost 2 bases, with 15 bases spanning the gap. Germline CDR1 is LGHDT and CDR2 is YNNKEL (reference sequence). This CDR3 is 16 amino acids long. The DNA of the CDR3 is TGTGCCAGCAGCCAAGCACCTCCTCCGGTGACCTACGAGCAGTACTTC. Translated: CASSQAPPPVTYEQYF.

The V gene is TRBV19, the J gene TRBJ2-7, with TRBD2 as a possible D gene (6 bases). V lost 5 bases to trimming and J lost 3 bases, with 11 bases between them. This CDR3 is built from 13 residues. Per germline, CDR1 LNHDA and CDR2 SQIVND (reference sequence). For the CDR3, the DNA is TGTGCCAGTAGTCCTCTGGGGGGCTACGAGCAGTACTTC. It is translated as CASSPLGGYEQYF. The full variable domain, its missing parts supplied by reference TRBV19 and TRBJ2-7, is DGGITQSPKYLFRKEGQNVTLSCEQNLNHDAMYWYRQDPGQGLRLIYYSQIVNDFQKGDIAEGYSVSREKKESFPLTVTSAQKNPTAFYLCASSPLGGYEQYFGPGTRLTVT.

The chain uses TRBV24-1 and TRBJ1-2, with D perhaps matching TRBD1 (6 bases). V was trimmed by 4 bases and J by 0 bases, leaving 11 bases between them. This CDR3 spans 15 amino acids. In germline, CDR1 is KGHDR, CDR2 SFDVKD. The CDR3: CATSEPGTTNYGYTF. The CDR3 DNA is TGTGCCACCAGTGAACCCGGGACAACTAACTATGGCTACACCTTC.

The rearrangement joins TRBV24-1 to TRBJ2-1; weak D call: TRBD1 (5 bases). CDR3 length equals 12 residues. Trimming removed 3 bases at V and 12 bases at J, with 11 bases between. Germline V CDR1 and CDR2: KGHDR, SFDVKD. CDR3 residues: CATSDPDRGQFF. The CDR3 DNA reads as TGTGCCACCAGTGATCCCGACAGAGGGCAGTTCTTC.

The chain employs TRBV19 and TRBJ2-1; 12 nucleotides line up with TRBD1. Germline CDR1 reads LNHDA; CDR2 reads SQIVND (reference sequence). Unmatched junction bases numbered 2, after V lost 2 bases and J lost 6 bases. The CDR3 is 15 amino acids. This chain's CDR3 is CASSILGQGANEQFF. DNA for the CDR3: TGTGCCAGTAGTATATTGGGACAGGGGGCCAATGAGCAGTTCTTC. Full variable domain (missing parts from reference TRBV19 and TRBJ2-1): DGGITQSPKYLFRKEGQNVTLSCEQNLNHDAMYWYRQDPGQGLRLIYYSQIVNDFQKGDIAEGYSVSREKKESFPLTVTSAQKNPTAFYLCASSILGQGANEQFFGPGTRLTVL.

This chain connects TRBV4-1 to TRBJ1-5; 8 nucleotides line up with TRBD1. Unmatched junction bases numbered 8, after V lost 4 bases and J lost 0 bases. The CDR3 length is 17 residues. Looked up from germline, CDR1 is MGHRA and CDR2 is YSYEKL. The CDR3 nucleotides read TGCGCCAGCAGCCCTGGACAGGGCATCCATAGCAATCAGCCCCAGCATTTT. Translation gives CASSPGQGIHSNQPQHF.

This chain joins TRBV3-1 (or the pseudogene TRBV3-2) and TRBJ2-1; 8 positions agree with TRBD2. This CDR3 spans 14 amino acids. The J segment lost 9 bases and the V segment lost 6 bases, leaving 10 bases of the junction unmatched. Germline CDR1 and CDR2: LGHDT and YNNKEL (reference sequence). As DNA, the CDR3 is TGTGCCAGCAGGCAGTTAGCGGGGTATAGTGAGCAGTTCTTC. It codes for CASRQLAGYSEQFF.

The gene calls are TRBV10-2 and TRBJ1-1; 7 bases are a match to TRBD1. Germline lookup yields CDR1 WSHSY and CDR2 SAAADI. V dropped 7 bases and J dropped 0; count of bases not matched to a gene: 8. The CDR3 runs to 15 residues. In DNA form, the CDR3 reads TGCGCCAGCAAAGGGGGCCCCAAGATGAACACTGAAGCTTTCTTT. Protein: CASKGGPKMNTEAFF.

The rearrangement uses TRBV29-1 and TRBJ2-7; weak D call: TRBD2 (6 bases). Trimming removed 2 bases from V and 7 bases from J, with 12 bases in between. The CDR3 runs 12 residues. The germline V gene has CDR1 SQVTM and CDR2 ANQGSEA. CDR3 loop: CSVESGPGEQYF. The CDR3, as DNA: TGCAGCGTTGAAAGCGGGCCGGGGGAGCAGTACTTC.

This chain connects TRBV30 to TRBJ2-1, with 9 bases that match TRBD2. The CDR3 covers 14 residues. The germline gives CDR1 GTSNPN, CDR2 SVGIG (reference sequence). V was pared by 8 bases and J by 5 bases, with 10 bases of the junction left unmatched. CDR3 sequence: CAGQKAGGNNEQFF. As DNA, the CDR3 is TGTGCCGGTCAAAAAGCGGGAGGTAACAATGAGCAGTTCTTC.

V is TRBV3-1 (or the pseudogene TRBV3-2) and J is TRBJ1-1; D may be TRBD1 (6 bases). Germline V gene data show CDR1 as LGHDT and CDR2 as YNNKEL (reference sequence). V was cut by 4 bases and J by 7 bases, with 19 bases left in between. The CDR3 runs 15 residues. The CDR3 sequence: CASSRPGTLTFEAFF. In DNA, the CDR3 is TGTGCCAGCAGCCGTCCGGGGACATTAACCTTTGAAGCTTTCTTT.

V usage is TRBV2 and J usage is TRBJ1-1; D gene unclear. The CDR3 contains 14 residues. CDR1 and CDR2 (germline): SNHLY, FYNNEI. V was pared by 7 bases and J by 6 bases, with 18 bases between. Written as DNA, the CDR3 is TGTGCCAGCATTTATACACGGACTGGTTCTGAAGCTTTCTTT. Residues: CASIYTRTGSEAFF.

This chain joins TRBV11-2 and TRBJ2-5; possibly TRBD1 for D (6 bases). The CDR3 is 15 amino acids. The germline V and J ends were trimmed by 5 bases and 2 bases, with 15 bases remaining between them. Germline assignment: CDR1 SGHAT and CDR2 FQNNGV. CDR3 bases: TGTGCCAGCAGCACCTACAGGGCGCGACAAGAGACCCAGTACTTC. Translated, it gives CASSTYRARQETQYF.

This sequence joins TRBV11-2 and TRBJ1-3; D call uncertain. CDR1 SGHAT and CDR2 FQNNGV come from the germline V gene. The CDR3 totals 15 residues. Trimming took 2 bases from V and 0 from J, leaving 8 bases between them. This CDR3 reads CASSLRRDSGNTIYF. Written as DNA, the CDR3 is TGTGCCAGCAGCTTACGCCGGGACTCTGGAAACACCATATATTTT.

This rearrangement joins TRBV7-3 to TRBJ2-5, with 8 bases aligning to TRBD1. CDR3 length: 13 residues. The junction had 5 bases not matched to a gene; V was cut back by 4 bases and J by 7 bases. CDR1 SGHTA and CDR2 FQGTGA come from the germline V gene. This chain's CDR3 is CASSSSGTGTQYF. Written as DNA, the CDR3 is TGTGCCAGCAGCTCCTCCGGGACAGGGACCCAGTACTTC.

The table lists this clone with a few counts. The V gene is TRBV29-1, the J gene TRBJ2-3; D not certain. Per the germline V gene, CDR1 is SQVTM and CDR2 is ANQGSEA. The CDR3 contains 12 residues. V was trimmed by 7 bases and J by 0 bases, leaving 8 bases between them. The CDR3 sequence: CSAPVSTDTQYF. CDR3 coding DNA: TGCAGCGCCCCCGTCAGCACAGATACGCAGTATTTT.

The chain has TRBV27 and TRBJ2-1, with TRBD2 identical over 12 bases. The germline CDR1 and CDR2 sequences are MNHEY and SMNVEV (reference sequence). CDR3 length: 14 amino acids. The V gene end was trimmed by 5 bases and the J gene end by 5 bases; junction bases not matched to a gene: 1. DNA of the CDR3: TGTGCCAGCAGTGGACTAGCGGGAAACAATGAGCAGTTCTTC. Translation gives CASSGLAGNNEQFF.

This clone was detected only once. The V call is TRBV6-2 or TRBV6-3, the J call TRBJ2-2; 12 bases line up with TRBD2. Germline values: CDR1 MNHEY, CDR2 SVGEGT. The CDR3 contains 18 residues. With 6 bases clipped from V and 6 bases from J, the junction kept 14 bases outside the gene matches. The CDR3 loop is CASSALSSSGGAPGELFF. In DNA, the CDR3 is TGTGCCAGCAGCGCCCTGTCATCTAGCGGGGGGGCCCCCGGGGAGCTGTTTTTT.

The chain has TRBV28 and TRBJ1-1; 9 bases fit TRBD1. There are 17 residues in the CDR3. The V gene end was trimmed by 3 bases and the J gene end by 4 bases; junction bases not matched to a gene: 12. Germline V gene lookup returns CDR1 MDHEN and CDR2 SYDVKM. Here the CDR3 reads CASSFPLGRDRVTEAFF. The CDR3 coding sequence is TGTGCCAGCAGTTTTCCATTGGGCCGGGACAGGGTCACTGAAGCTTTCTTT.

The chain is built from TRBV7-2 and TRBJ1-1; 10 bases line up with TRBD1. The germline gives CDR1 SGHTA, CDR2 FQGNSA. This CDR3 has 14 amino acids. The V and J ends lost 4 bases and 4 bases, in that order; junction bases with no gene match: 3. As DNA, the CDR3 is TGTGCCAGCAGCTGGGACAGGGGAAGCACTGAAGCTTTCTTT. Residues: CASSWDRGSTEAFF.

The chain links TRBV30 to TRBJ1-1, with D tentatively TRBD1 (5 bases). Germline V gives CDR1 GTSNPN, CDR2 SVGIG (reference sequence). CDR3 length equals 13 residues. Trimming took 3 bases from V and 4 from J, leaving 12 bases between them. CDR3 loop: CAWSRDSGTEAFF. Written as DNA, the CDR3 is TGTGCCTGGAGCAGGGATTCGGGCACTGAAGCTTTCTTT.

This clone appeared a few times. Other nucleotide sequences from this sample produce the same CDR3. V and J are TRBV5-1 and TRBJ2-3; D unresolved. V lost 1 base and J 0 bases, leaving 9 bases between the germline ends. Germline V gene sequence: CDR1 SGHRS, CDR2 YFSETQ. This CDR3 has 15 amino acids. The CDR3 sequence: CASSLPGGSTDTQYF. In DNA form, the CDR3 reads TGCGCCAGCAGCTTGCCAGGTGGAAGCACAGATACGCAGTATTTT.

The rearrangement joins TRBV29-1 to TRBJ2-1, with TRBD2 identical over 8 bases. The CDR3 has 13 residues. Germline V gives CDR1 SQVTM, CDR2 ANQGSEA. V lost 4 bases, J lost 5 bases, and 4 bases stayed unmatched. The CDR3 here is CSVGDSGNNEQFF. CDR3 nucleotide sequence: TGCAGCGTTGGTGATAGCGGGAACAATGAGCAGTTCTTC.

The V and J genes are TRBV19 and TRBJ1-6; D is unresolved. Germline CDR1 LNHDA, CDR2 SQIVND (reference sequence). The CDR3 runs to 13 residues. Trimming took off 3 bases at V and 7 bases at J, with 7 bases between the two ends. The CDR3 sequence is CASSIPGNSPLHF. CDR3 DNA: TGTGCCAGTAGTATTCCCGGGAATTCACCCCTCCACTTT.